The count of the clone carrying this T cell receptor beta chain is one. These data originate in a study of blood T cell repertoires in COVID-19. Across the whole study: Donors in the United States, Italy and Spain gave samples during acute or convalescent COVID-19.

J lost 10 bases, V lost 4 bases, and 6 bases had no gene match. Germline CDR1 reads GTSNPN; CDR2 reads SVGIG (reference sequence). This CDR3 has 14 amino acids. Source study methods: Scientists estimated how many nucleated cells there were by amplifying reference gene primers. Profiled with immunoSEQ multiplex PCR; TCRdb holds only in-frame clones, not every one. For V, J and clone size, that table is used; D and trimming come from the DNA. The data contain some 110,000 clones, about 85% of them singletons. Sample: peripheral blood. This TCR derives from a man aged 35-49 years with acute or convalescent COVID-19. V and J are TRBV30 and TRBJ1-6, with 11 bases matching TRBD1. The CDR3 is CAWTRGTGGSPLHF. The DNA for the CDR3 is TGTGCCTGGACCAGGGGGACAGGGGGATCACCCCTCCACTTT.